This passage covers 20 T cell receptor beta chains from one sample sequenced in a study of post-analysis software for immune sequencing data. Findings of the study overall: Compared with controls, patients had more of roughly five TRBV segments, including TRBV5-6, TRBV5-1 and TRBV20-1.

Unique molecular identifiers had been added to the TCR beta cDNA libraries. MiXCR, applied by TCRdb to the PCR reads, yields one record per CDR3 protein. The sample carries approximately 730,000 distinct CDR3 sequences, 25% to 30% recorded once. Their recognized antigens are unknown. The specimen sequenced was blood. Every receptor here comes from a girl aged 5 to 17 with multiple sclerosis.

Comment on this clonotype: One end of the junction varies from germline; a read error may be responsible. The CDR3 sequence is CASSLSRADNGQFF. The CDR3, as DNA: TGTGCCAGCAGTTTATCTCGGGCTGACAATGGGCAGTTCTTC. J is TRBJ2-1 and V is TRBV27; D remains ambiguous. The CDR3 covers 14 residues. Germline V gene sequence: CDR1 MNHEY, CDR2 SMNVEV (reference sequence).

V and J are TRBV20-1 and TRBJ2-1; D may be TRBD2 (5 bases). CDR1 is DFQATT and CDR2 is SNEGSKA in the germline V gene (reference sequence). Trimming took 0 bases from V and 12 from J, leaving 33 bases between them. CDR3 size: 19 residues. CDR3 sequence (DNA): TGCAGTGCTAGAGACAGAGCCCGGGGTGAAGGGTACTTGATTCATGGGCAGTTCTTC. The encoded protein is CSARDRARGEGYLIHGQFF.

The J gene is TRBJ2-4, the V gene TRBV5-5; 7 bases line up with TRBD1. The CDR3 runs 17 residues. With V trimmed by 4 bases and J by 0 bases, 10 bases remained unmatched. Germline CDR1 SGHKS, CDR2 YYEKEE (reference sequence). The DNA for the CDR3 is TGTGCCAGCAGCATTGGGACAGACCAATTAGCCAAAAACATTCAGTACTTC. Its translation is CASSIGTDQLAKNIQYF.

This clonotype has a handful of counts. The chain links TRBV10-3 to TRBJ1-5; no reliable D call. The CDR3 contains 13 residues. Germline values: CDR1 ENHRY, CDR2 SYGVKD. V was clipped by 5 bases and J by 5 bases, with 10 bases between them. CDR3: CAISPGDYQPQHF. The CDR3 DNA follows: TGTGCCATCAGTCCAGGTGATTATCAGCCCCAGCATTTT.

The chain recombines TRBV5-1 with TRBJ2-7; 9 bases are shared with TRBD2. V gave up 4 bases and J gave up 2 bases; unmatched junction bases: 7. The germline CDR1 and CDR2 sequences are SGHRS and YFSETQ. The CDR3 length is 15 residues. This chain's CDR3 is CASSRAGGDTYEQYF. CDR3 DNA sequence: TGCGCCAGCAGCCGTGCGGGAGGGGACACCTACGAGCAGTACTTC. Complete variable domain (other parts from reference TRBV5-1 and TRBJ2-7): KAGVTQTPRYLIKTRGQQVTLSCSPISGHRSVSWYQQTPGQGLQFLFEYFSETQRNKGNFPGRFSGRQFSNSRSEMNVSTLELGDSALYLCASSRAGGDTYEQYFGPGTRLTVT.

The rearrangement joins TRBV3-1 to TRBJ2-3; tentatively, D is TRBD2 (5 bases). V was trimmed by 5 bases and J by 4 bases, leaving 10 bases between them. The CDR3 consists of 13 residues. CDR1 and CDR2 (germline): LGHDT, YNNKEL (reference sequence). CDR3 sequence reads: CASSLMRADTQYF. CDR3 DNA sequence: TGTGCCAGCAGCTTAATGCGGGCAGATACGCAGTATTTT.

The rearrangement joins TRBV28 to TRBJ2-7; 10 bases are shared with TRBD2. Germline V gene lookup returns CDR1 MDHEN and CDR2 SYDVKM. Losses at the gene ends were 6 bases for V and 0 bases for J; bases not matched to a gene: 5. The CDR3 consists of 15 residues. CDR3: CASRRGLANSYEQYF. CDR3 nucleotides: TGTGCCAGCAGACGGGGACTAGCGAACTCCTACGAGCAGTACTTC.

About this clonotype: One end of the junction is discordant with germline, which a read error may explain. J is TRBJ2-1 and V is TRBV4-1, with TRBD2 matching over 7 bases. CDR3 length: 16 amino acids. CDR1 and CDR2 (germline): MGHRA, YSYEKL. The chain's CDR3 is CARSQGFSGRYNEQFF. CDR3 in DNA: TGCGCCCGCAGCCAAGGTTTTAGCGGGCGCTACAATGAGCAGTTCTTC.

This clonotype was recorded a few times. The chain employs TRBV7-2 and TRBJ2-1; weak D call: TRBD1 (6 bases). CDR3 length: 15 amino acids. Trimming took off 1 base at V and 6 bases at J, with 13 bases between the two ends. The V gene's germline CDR1 is SGHTA and CDR2 FQGNSA. CDR3 DNA sequence: TGTGCCAGCAGCTTAGGACGGAGAGGGGGCAATGAGCAGTTCTTC. Amino acids: CASSLGRRGGNEQFF.

This clonotype has just one count. This chain joins TRBV5-5 and TRBJ1-1, with a tentative D call TRBD1 (6 bases). CDR3 length: 12 residues. Germline CDR1 is SGHKS and CDR2 is YYEKEE (reference sequence). V gave up 1 base and J gave up 7 bases, with 8 bases separating them. This CDR3 is CASSLTDSEAFF. For the CDR3, the DNA is TGTGCCAGCAGCTTGACGGACAGTGAAGCTTTCTTT.

This clonotype showed up many times. This chain uses TRBV4-3 with TRBJ2-1; 8 bases align to TRBD1. V lost 8 bases and J lost 3; bases outside the gene matches: 6. Per the germline V gene, CDR1 is LGHNA and CDR2 is YSLEER. The CDR3 contains 14 residues. The CDR3 nucleotides are TGCGCCAGCCGAGGAGGACAGGGCTACAATGAGCAGTTCTTC. It yields the protein CASRGGQGYNEQFF.

The rearrangement joins TRBV29-1 to TRBJ2-5, with 7 bases that match TRBD1. Gene TRBJ2-7 matches the end of the DNA better, so the J call may be wrong. Germline V gives CDR1 SQVTM, CDR2 ANQGSEA. The length of the CDR3 is 12 residues. CDR3 residues: CSVIPGQNEQYF. CDR3 DNA sequence: TGCAGCGTGATACCGGGACAGAACGAGCAGTACTTC.

The chain carries TRBV4-1 and TRBJ2-4; the match to TRBD2 covers 10 bases. Germline CDR1 MGHRA, CDR2 YSYEKL. This CDR3 is built from 14 residues. The V and J ends lost 6 bases and 4 bases, in that order; junction bases with no gene match: 3. As DNA, the CDR3 is TGCGCCAGCAGACTGACTAGCGGGAAAAACATTCAGTACTTC. Translated, it gives CASRLTSGKNIQYF.

This clonotype is a singleton in its sample. CDR3 in DNA: TGCGCCAGCAGTGACGGACAGGGGCCCTACAATGAGCAGTTCTTC. It yields the protein CASSDGQGPYNEQFF. The chain joins TRBV10-1 to TRBJ2-1; the match to TRBD1 covers 9 bases. Trimming at V came to 3 bases and at J to 2 bases, leaving 2 bases not matched to a gene. CDR3 length: 15 residues. The germline gives CDR1 WNHNN, CDR2 SYGVQD (reference sequence).

The chain links TRBV28 to TRBJ2-3, with 8 bases identical to TRBD2. CDR3 length equals 15 residues. Germline V lookup: CDR1 MDHEN, CDR2 SYDVKM. The V and J ends lost 7 bases and 1 base, in that order; junction bases with no gene match: 7. The CDR3 sequence: CASTPGGPGTDTQYF. As DNA, the CDR3 is TGTGCCAGCACCCCGGGGGGGCCTGGCACAGATACGCAGTATTTT.

This clonotype turned up a few times. The gene calls are TRBV5-6 and TRBJ1-1; possibly TRBD1 for D (5 bases). Per germline, CDR1 SGHDT and CDR2 YYEEEE. The CDR3 consists of 13 residues. V lost 4 bases and J 4 bases, leaving 11 bases between the germline ends. The CDR3 sequence is CASSRGLPTEAFF. The DNA for the CDR3 is TGTGCCAGCAGCCGGGGACTCCCCACTGAAGCTTTCTTT.

V gene TRBV20-1 combines with J gene TRBJ1-5; D gene uncertain. The germline gives CDR1 DFQATT, CDR2 SNEGSKA (reference sequence). The CDR3 consists of 13 residues. V lost 1 base, J lost 4 bases, and 8 bases lay in between. CDR3 sequence: CSARGAENQPQHF. The DNA of the CDR3 is TGCAGTGCTAGAGGGGCAGAGAATCAGCCCCAGCATTTT.

This clonotype occurred a few times. This chain joins TRBV10-3 and TRBJ2-1; D might be TRBD2 (6 bases). Germline assignment: CDR1 ENHRY and CDR2 SYGVKD. This CDR3 is 13 amino acids long. V was trimmed by 4 bases and J by 12 bases, leaving 16 bases between them. The CDR3 protein is CAISGKGGSTQFF. The CDR3 DNA reads as TGTGCCATCAGTGGGAAGGGAGGTTCCACGCAGTTCTTC.

This clonotype has just a few counts. The chain is built from TRBV12-3 or TRBV12-4 and TRBJ1-5; TRBD1 might be the D (5 bases). This CDR3 is 15 amino acids long. The V gene lost 7 bases and the J gene lost 2 bases, with 15 bases spanning the gap. CDR3 nucleotides: TGTGCCAGCATCGACGGGGGGTCGGGCAATCAGCCCCAGCATTTT. It translates to CASIDGGSGNQPQHF.

The chain carries TRBV5-5 and TRBJ2-1; D not resolved. This CDR3 is built from 12 residues. Germline-derived CDR1 and CDR2 are SGHKS and YYEKEE (reference sequence). V lost 0 bases and J lost 8, with 6 bases in between. The CDR3 loop reads CASSLVVHEQFF. CDR3 nucleotides: TGTGCCAGCAGCTTGGTTGTCCATGAGCAGTTCTTC.